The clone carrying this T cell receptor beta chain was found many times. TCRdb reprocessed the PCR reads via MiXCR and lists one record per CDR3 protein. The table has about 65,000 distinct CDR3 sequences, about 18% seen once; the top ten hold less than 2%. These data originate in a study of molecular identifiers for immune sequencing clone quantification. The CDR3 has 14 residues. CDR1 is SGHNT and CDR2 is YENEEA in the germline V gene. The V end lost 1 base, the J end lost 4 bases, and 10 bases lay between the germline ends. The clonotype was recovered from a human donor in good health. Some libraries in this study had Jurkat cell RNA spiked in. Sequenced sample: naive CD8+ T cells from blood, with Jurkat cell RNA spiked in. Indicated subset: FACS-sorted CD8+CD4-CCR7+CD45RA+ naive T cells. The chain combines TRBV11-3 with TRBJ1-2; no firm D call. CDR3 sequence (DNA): TGTGCCAGCAGCTTAGCCAGGAACCCCTATGGCTACACCTTC. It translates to CASSLARNPYGYTF.